A single sample gave rise to the 21 T cell receptor beta chains below, sequenced in a study of shared clonotypes between healthy human individuals. Assay used: immunoSEQ multiplex PCR; TCRdb lists only in-frame clones, some missing. The sample lists more than 500,000 clones, about 96% occurring once. Sample: naive CD4+ T cells sorted from blood. The subset denotes: CD45RA+ positively selected. The origin of the receptors is a young woman in good health.

In the case of this clone: Other DNA sequences from this sample encode an identical CDR3 as well. Here the CDR3 reads CASSPSTDTQYF. CDR3 DNA: TGTGCCAGCAGCCCGAGCACAGATACGCAGTATTTT. V and J are TRBV7-9 and TRBJ2-3; D remains ambiguous. Germline V gives CDR1 SEHNR, CDR2 FQNEAQ (reference sequence). V was clipped by 5 bases and J by 0 bases, with 3 bases between them. The CDR3 has 12 amino acids.

This chain links TRBV27 with TRBJ2-7, with 8 bases matching TRBD2. This CDR3 has 18 amino acids. Germline V gene data show CDR1 as MNHEY and CDR2 as SMNVEV (reference sequence). V lost 6 bases, J lost 3 bases, and 19 bases stayed unmatched. CDR3 nucleotides: TGTGCCAGCAGCCTGGGGGTCCGTAGTAGCGGGAATGTCTACGAGCAGTACTTC. Translation: CASSLGVRSSGNVYEQYF.

This chain connects TRBV6-6 to TRBJ1-5; D might be TRBD1 (5 bases). CDR3 size: 14 residues. Germline CDR1 MNHNY, CDR2 SVGAGI (reference sequence). The V end lost 6 bases, the J end lost 1 base, and 10 bases lay between the germline ends. The CDR3 here is CASRPGGSNQPQHF. For the CDR3, the DNA is TGTGCCAGCAGGCCCGGGGGGAGCAATCAGCCCCAGCATTTT.

CDR3 sequence reads: CASSQGKLAASTDTQYF. In DNA, the CDR3 is TGTGCCAGCAGCCAGGGGAAACTAGCAGCTAGCACAGATACGCAGTATTTT. V usage is TRBV14 and J usage is TRBJ2-3; TRBD2 is a possible D gene (6 bases). V was cut by 3 bases and J by 0 bases, with 16 bases left in between. This CDR3 is built from 17 residues. From germline, CDR1 is SGHDN and CDR2 FVKESK.

The V and J genes are TRBV4-2 and TRBJ2-5; the D gene is possibly TRBD2 (6 bases). The closer fit of TRBJ2-7 to the DNA end suggests the J call may be wrong. The CDR3 is 15 residues long. Germline CDR1 reads LGHNA; CDR2 reads YNFKEQ. This CDR3 is CASSQAASESYEQYF. CDR3 sequence (DNA): TGTGCCAGCAGCCAAGCGGCTAGCGAATCCTACGAGCAGTACTTC.

The chain recombines TRBV28 with TRBJ1-5; unclear D gene. The V gene lost 3 bases and the J gene lost 5 bases, with 11 bases spanning the gap. Germline CDR1 MDHEN, CDR2 SYDVKM. The CDR3 loop spans 14 amino acids. CDR3 nucleotide sequence: TGTGCCAGCAGTTTGAGGGAAAGATATCAGCCCCAGCATTTT. Translation gives CASSLRERYQPQHF.

The chain carries TRBV7-3 and TRBJ2-1, with a weak D call TRBD1 (6 bases). From germline, CDR1 is SGHTA and CDR2 FQGTGA. This CDR3 is built from 13 residues. V was clipped by 5 bases and J by 14 bases, with 19 bases between them. The CDR3 region is CASSLQGWMEKFF. For the CDR3, the DNA is TGTGCCAGCAGCCTACAGGGATGGATGGAGAAGTTCTTC.

This chain joins TRBV27 and TRBJ2-5; 8 bases are a match to TRBD2. V shed 3 bases, J shed 5 bases, and the junction held 11 bases outside the gene matches. CDR1 is MNHEY, CDR2 SMNVEV, per germline (reference sequence). This CDR3 is 16 amino acids long. CDR3 coding DNA: TGTGCCAGCAGTTTTTCCTCCGGGGGGGCGGGGGAGACCCAGTACTTC. It specifies CASSFSSGGAGETQYF.

The chain uses TRBV18 and TRBJ2-7, with 11 bases matching TRBD1. This CDR3 is built from 14 residues. The V gene end was trimmed by 6 bases and the J gene end by 5 bases; junction bases not matched to a gene: 6. Germline loops: CDR1 KGHSH, CDR2 LQKENI. CDR3 in DNA: TGTGCCAGCTCGTCCGGACAGGGGGCCGACGAGCAGTACTTC. Residues: CASSSGQGADEQYF. Supplemented by reference TRBV18 and TRBJ2-7, the full variable domain reads NAGVMQNPRHLVRRRGQEARLRCSPMKGHSHVYWYRQLPEEGLKFMVYLQKENIIDESGMPKERFSAEFPKEGPSILRIQQVVRGDSAAYFCASSSGQGADEQYFGPGTRLTVT.

J is TRBJ2-7 and V is TRBV5-1, with TRBD2 identical over 13 bases. The J segment lost 0 bases and the V segment lost 5 bases, leaving 5 bases of the junction unmatched. CDR3 size: 16 residues. Germline-derived CDR1 and CDR2 are SGHRS and YFSETQ. The CDR3 loop is CASSYGLAGDSYEQYF. The CDR3 coding sequence is TGCGCCAGCAGTTACGGACTAGCGGGAGACTCCTACGAGCAGTACTTC. Full variable domain (rest looked up from reference TRBV5-1 and TRBJ2-7): KAGVTQTPRYLIKTRGQQVTLSCSPISGHRSVSWYQQTPGQGLQFLFEYFSETQRNKGNFPGRFSGRQFSNSRSEMNVSTLELGDSALYLCASSYGLAGDSYEQYFGPGTRLTVT.

This clone came up once. V usage is TRBV28 and J usage is TRBJ1-5, with 8 bases lining up with TRBD1. The CDR3 loop spans 15 amino acids. The ends lost 5 bases at V and 2 bases at J; junction bases unmatched: 5. Germline V gene data show CDR1 as MDHEN and CDR2 as SYDVKM. CDR3 nucleotides: TGTGCCAGCAGTCTACAGGGGGTGGGCAATCAGCCCCAGCATTTT. This translates into CASSLQGVGNQPQHF.

The chain uses TRBV5-1 and TRBJ2-2, with no clear D. There are 13 residues in the CDR3. V was shortened by 4 bases and J by 5 bases, with 9 bases between the two germline ends. Germline V CDR1 and CDR2: SGHRS, YFSETQ. CDR3 region: CASSGRETGELFF. Here the CDR3 DNA reads TGCGCCAGCAGCGGAAGGGAAACCGGGGAGCTGTTTTTT.

The chain has TRBV7-9 and TRBJ1-4; D is perhaps TRBD1 (6 bases). Trimming took 5 bases from V and 6 from J, leaving 25 bases between them. CDR1 is SEHNR, CDR2 FQNEAQ, per germline (reference sequence). The CDR3 is 18 residues long. The CDR3 coding sequence is TGTGCCAGCAGCCCAGGGGTGCAACGCAGGGTTTTGGATGAAAAACTGTTTTTT. Translation: CASSPGVQRRVLDEKLFF.

The V call is TRBV12-5, the J call TRBJ1-1, with D uncertain. V lost 5 bases to trimming and J lost 2 bases, with 18 bases between them. Per germline, CDR1 LGHNT and CDR2 FRNRAP. This CDR3 region has 16 residues. Written as DNA, the CDR3 is TGTGCTAGTGGTCCCTCAAGCGCAGTGTCTAACACTGAAGCTTTCTTT. Translation gives CASGPSSAVSNTEAFF.

The V and J genes are TRBV2 and TRBJ2-5, with D possibly matching TRBD2 (5 bases). The CDR3 runs to 11 residues. Trimming took off 2 bases at V and 11 bases at J, with 9 bases between the two ends. Germline V gives CDR1 SNHLY, CDR2 FYNNEI. CDR3 protein: CASSENWEQYF. CDR3 coding DNA: TGTGCCAGCAGTGAAAATTGGGAGCAGTACTTC.

The chain employs TRBV11-2 and TRBJ1-1; D unresolved. Germline V gene sequence: CDR1 SGHAT, CDR2 FQNNGV. The CDR3 is 15 residues long. The V end lost 3 bases, the J end lost 11 bases, and 22 bases lay between the germline ends. CDR3 bases: TGTGCCAGCAGCTTCCGCGGCAGCTCCCCAGAAAGGGCTTTCTTT. Translated: CASSFRGSSPERAFF.

The chain carries TRBV6-6 and TRBJ1-6; D unresolved. In germline, CDR1 is MNHNY, CDR2 SVGAGI (reference sequence). V was cut by 6 bases and J by 7 bases, with 16 bases left in between. The CDR3 is 15 residues long. CDR3 in amino acids: CASSHSRTRNSPLHF. In DNA, the CDR3 is TGTGCCAGCAGCCATAGCCGAACACGGAATTCACCCCTCCACTTT.

The chain has TRBV28 and TRBJ2-7; TRBD2 matches 12 bases. Per germline, CDR1 MDHEN and CDR2 SYDVKM. CDR3 length equals 17 residues. The trim removed 4 bases at V and 4 bases at J, leaving 11 bases unmatched. The chain's CDR3 is CASSSLTSGRTGYEQYF. For the CDR3, the DNA is TGTGCCAGCAGTTCCCTGACTAGCGGGAGAACCGGGTACGAGCAGTACTTC. Variable domain in full (rest from reference TRBV28 and TRBJ2-7): DVKVTQSSRYLVKRTGEKVFLECVQDMDHENMFWYRQDPGLGLRLIYFSYDVKMKEKGDIPEGYSVSREKKERFSLILESASTNQTSMYLCASSSLTSGRTGYEQYFGPGTRLTVT.

In DNA, the CDR3 is TGTGCCACCGGGATGGTGACCGATACGCAGTATTTT. Its translation: CATGMVTDTQYF. V is TRBV7-9 and J is TRBJ2-3, with D possibly being TRBD2 (5 bases). Trimming took off 10 bases at V and 6 bases at J, with 14 bases between the two ends. The CDR3 spans 12 residues. Germline CDR1 reads SEHNR; CDR2 reads FQNEAQ (reference sequence).

The genes are TRBV4-1 and TRBJ2-7; no firm D call. Germline-derived CDR1 and CDR2 are MGHRA and YSYEKL. This CDR3 has 15 amino acids. V dropped 4 bases and J dropped 3 bases, with 16 bases sitting between them. The CDR3 bases are TGCGCCAGCAGCCTAGATTTCCTGTCTTTCTACGAGCAGTACTTC. Amino acid sequence: CASSLDFLSFYEQYF.

The rearrangement links TRBV19 to TRBJ1-1, with D uncertain. Trimming shortened V by 1 base and J by 1 base, and 7 bases separated the two germline ends. This CDR3 is built from 14 residues. Germline V gives CDR1 LNHDA, CDR2 SQIVND (reference sequence). CDR3 coding DNA: TGTGCCAGTAGTATAGGCTTAACGAACACTGAAGCTTTCTTT. Its translation: CASSIGLTNTEAFF.